This TCR beta chain was retrieved from a study of technical replicates of blood from several donors. Repertoires were generated with immunoSEQ multiplex PCR, while TCRdb's copy carries only in-frame clones and drops some. The sample contains about 74,000 clones, 85% to 95% of which appear only once. Germline CDR1 SGHVS, CDR2 FQNEAQ. CDR3 length equals 13 residues. Trimming took 5 bases from V and 10 from J; bases not matched to a gene: 10. This receptor was identified in a human donor in good health. J is TRBJ1-2 and V is TRBV7-8; 7 bases map to TRBD1. The sample consisted of T cells isolated from PBMCs. The CDR3 bases are TGTGCCAGCAGCCCCCGCGGGACAGAAACCTACACCTTC. It is translated as CASSPRGTETYTF. Supplemented by reference TRBV7-8 and TRBJ1-2, the full variable domain reads GAGVSQSPRYKVAKRGQDVALRCDPISGHVSLFWYQQALGQGPEFLTYFQNEAQLDKSGLPSDRFFAERPEGSVSTLKIQRTQQEDSAVYLCASSPRGTETYTFGSGTRLTVV.